This entry concerns a single T cell receptor beta chain. What it binds is unknown. This sample is part of a study of T cell responses to AZD1222 COVID-19 vaccine. Sequencing was performed with immunoSEQ multiplex PCR; in TCRdb, only in-frame clones are kept and a portion is missing. Of 85,000 to 90,000 clones in the sample, more than 75% were seen once. Findings and caveats of the study: Repertoires were collected only later (after the peak T cell response had occurred). Among the donors, most were white British and more were female, and clonal diversity was possibly underestimated. An increase in Spike-specific TCR breadth and depth was observed after two AZD1222 doses. Baseline serology detected seropositivity in only five or six AZD1222 recipients.

Sample: peripheral blood, taken on day 0 of MenACWY control vaccination. This receptor was obtained from an adult in good health.

The CDR3: CASSPLPYNEQFF. CDR3 sequence (DNA): TGTGCCAGCAGCCCCCTACCCTACAATGAGCAGTTCTTC. V is TRBV7-2 and J is TRBJ2-1; D gene unclear. Trimming left V 5 bases short and J 2 bases short, with 7 bases between. The CDR3 runs 13 residues. Germline V gene data show CDR1 as SGHTA and CDR2 as FQGNSA.